One and the same sample provided the 23 T cell receptor beta chains below, sequenced in a study of blood T cell repertoires in COVID-19. The data were produced by immunoSEQ multiplex PCR, yet TCRdb's version contains in-frame clones alone and is incomplete. Here the sample spans fewer than 350,000 clones, around nine tenths being singletons. The sequencing input was PBMCs or T cells enriched from blood (not recorded which). The source of these receptors is a man between 60 and 70 years old who had recovered from COVID-19.

This rearrangement joins TRBV9 to TRBJ2-3; the D gene is possibly TRBD2 (6 bases). Germline CDR1 and CDR2: SGDLS and YYNGEE. CDR3 length equals 15 residues. Deletions cut 0 bases from V and 1 base from J, with 9 bases between. The CDR3 region has the DNA TGTGCCAGCAGCGTAGAACCGGGGGGCACAGATACGCAGTATTTT. It translates to CASSVEPGGTDTQYF.

In DNA, the CDR3 is TGCAGCGTTGAAACCCGGGTGGACGGGGAGCTGTTTTTT. Amino acids: CSVETRVDGELFF. The chain has TRBV29-1 and TRBJ2-2, with D uncertain. Trimming stripped 2 bases from V and 7 bases from J, with 11 bases between. Germline assignment: CDR1 SQVTM and CDR2 ANQGSEA. The CDR3 runs to 13 residues.

With regard to this clone: Other DNA sequences of this sample code for an identical CDR3. V and J are TRBV5-1 and TRBJ1-4; D is undetermined. With 1 base removed from V and 3 bases from J, the gap between germline ends came to 7 bases. The germline V gene encodes CDR1 SGHRS and CDR2 YFSETQ. The CDR3 contains 14 residues. CDR3 region: CASSLSGANEKLFF. CDR3 DNA: TGCGCCAGCAGCTTGAGTGGAGCTAATGAAAAACTGTTTTTT. Based on the CDR3 plus reference TRBV5-1 and TRBJ1-4, the full variable domain is KAGVTQTPRYLIKTRGQQVTLSCSPISGHRSVSWYQQTPGQGLQFLFEYFSETQRNKGNFPGRFSGRQFSNSRSEMNVSTLELGDSALYLCASSLSGANEKLFFGSGTQLSVL.

On this clone: This CDR3 is also generated by other DNA sequences in the sample. This chain's CDR3 is CASSSGLAGADTQYF. CDR3 nucleotide sequence: TGTGCCAGCAGCTCGGGACTAGCGGGGGCAGATACGCAGTATTTT. This chain links TRBV7-9 with TRBJ2-3; 14 nucleotides align to TRBD2. Germline V gene sequence: CDR1 SEHNR, CDR2 FQNEAQ (reference sequence). V lost 4 bases, J lost 4 bases, and 1 base stayed unmatched. The CDR3 is 15 residues long.

The DNA of the CDR3 is TGTGCCAGCAGTGAACCGGGGGAAAAACTGTTTTTT. It specifies CASSEPGEKLFF. V gene TRBV6-1 combines with J gene TRBJ1-4; D is ambiguous. The CDR3 is 12 amino acids. Germline CDR1 and CDR2: MNHNS and SASEGT. Trimming shortened V by 2 bases and J by 8 bases, and 6 bases separated the two germline ends.

This chain connects TRBV4-2 to TRBJ2-3; maybe TRBD1 (5 bases). V was cut by 0 bases and J by 1 base, with 20 bases left in between. Germline CDR1 is LGHNA and CDR2 is YNFKEQ. This CDR3 is 19 amino acids long. CDR3 sequence reads: CASSQDWSGALGGTDTQYF. In nucleotides, the CDR3 is TGTGCCAGCAGCCAAGATTGGAGTGGAGCGTTAGGGGGCACAGATACGCAGTATTTT.

The chain has TRBV7-9 and TRBJ2-2; D is perhaps TRBD1 (5 bases). The CDR3 is 13 amino acids. Trimming removed 1 base at V and 6 bases at J, with 6 bases between. The germline gives CDR1 SEHNR, CDR2 FQNEAQ (reference sequence). The CDR3 here is CASSLEGSGELFF. The CDR3 DNA reads TGTGCCAGCAGCTTAGAGGGGTCCGGGGAGCTGTTTTTT.

This chain connects TRBV27 to TRBJ2-7; no firm D call. This CDR3 region has 17 residues. Germline CDR1 reads MNHEY; CDR2 reads SMNVEV (reference sequence). Trimming took 10 bases from V and 4 from J, leaving 29 bases between them. CDR3 sequence reads: CATKSLRFGVTLYEQYF. The CDR3 DNA is TGTGCCACTAAATCCTTGAGGTTTGGAGTGACCCTTTACGAGCAGTACTTC.

This clone came up once. V usage is TRBV11-3 and J usage is TRBJ2-2, with 10 nucleotides matching TRBD1. Germline V gene lookup returns CDR1 SGHNT and CDR2 YENEEA. This CDR3 region has 16 residues. With 5 bases clipped from V and 4 bases from J, the junction kept 7 bases outside the gene matches. The CDR3 spells CASSHPGQGSTGELFF. As DNA, the CDR3 is TGTGCCAGCAGCCACCCGGGACAGGGGTCCACCGGGGAGCTGTTTTTT.

This chain links TRBV18 with TRBJ2-1; TRBD2 matches 8 bases. This CDR3 has 15 amino acids. The V and J ends lost 1 base and 3 bases, in that order; junction bases with no gene match: 2. Germline V gene lookup returns CDR1 KGHSH and CDR2 LQKENI. This chain's CDR3 is CASSPQSGSYNEQFF. The CDR3 DNA is TGTGCCAGCTCACCACAGAGCGGGAGCTACAATGAGCAGTTCTTC.

The chain joins TRBV28 to TRBJ1-4, with a weak D call TRBD1 (6 bases). Trimming stripped 8 bases from V and 4 bases from J, with 14 bases between. The CDR3 consists of 14 residues. Germline V lookup: CDR1 MDHEN, CDR2 SYDVKM. As DNA, the CDR3 is TGTGCCAGCGGGGGGGCAGTTCATAATGAAAAACTGTTTTTT. Translating gives CASGGAVHNEKLFF.

V gene TRBV4-1 combines with J gene TRBJ2-5, with TRBD2 matching over 9 bases. Germline V gene sequence: CDR1 MGHRA, CDR2 YSYEKL. The CDR3 length is 16 residues. V lost 4 bases, J lost 0 bases, and 6 bases stayed unmatched. The CDR3 here is CASSRLAGSNQETQYF. DNA for the CDR3: TGCGCCAGCAGCCGCCTAGCGGGGTCAAACCAAGAGACCCAGTACTTC.

This clone showed up just once. The J gene is TRBJ1-1, the V gene TRBV27, with 9 bases aligning to TRBD1. CDR3 size: 15 residues. Germline V gene lookup returns CDR1 MNHEY and CDR2 SMNVEV (reference sequence). J gave up 4 bases and V 5 bases, and 8 bases lay outside the gene matches. In nucleotides, the CDR3 is TGTGCCAGCAGTGTAGGGACAGGGCTGGGCACTGAAGCTTTCTTT. The encoded protein is CASSVGTGLGTEAFF.

The sample holds a few counts of this clone. The chain carries TRBV18 and TRBJ1-5; 7 bases map to TRBD1. Germline V gene data show CDR1 as KGHSH and CDR2 as LQKENI. V lost 1 base, J lost 2 bases, and 5 bases stayed unmatched. This CDR3 has 16 residues. Written as DNA, the CDR3 is TGTGCCAGCTCACCACGAGCTGGACAGGGCAATCAGCCCCAGCATTTT. This translates into CASSPRAGQGNQPQHF.

The chain couples TRBV15 to TRBJ2-5, with D possibly being TRBD1 (6 bases). Trimming cost V 4 bases and J 4 bases, with 10 bases left between them. The CDR3 is 13 amino acids. Germline V gene data show CDR1 as LNHNV and CDR2 as YYDKDF (reference sequence). The CDR3: CATSKQGRETQYF. The CDR3 region has the DNA TGTGCCACCAGCAAACAGGGTCGAGAGACCCAGTACTTC.

The chain links TRBV5-1 to TRBJ1-3, with 7 positions matching TRBD1. The CDR3 extends over 15 amino acids. In germline, CDR1 is SGHRS, CDR2 YFSETQ. With V trimmed by 0 bases and J by 2 bases, 2 bases remained unmatched. The CDR3 spells CASSLATGPGNTIYF. DNA of the CDR3: TGCGCCAGCAGCTTGGCGACAGGGCCTGGAAACACCATATATTTT.

The chain couples TRBV7-2 to TRBJ2-7; 7 bases align to TRBD2. Looked up from germline, CDR1 is SGHTA and CDR2 is FQGNSA. CDR3 size: 14 residues. V dropped 5 bases and J dropped 2; count of bases not matched to a gene: 6. The CDR3 sequence is CASSRREAPYEQYF. CDR3 nucleotide sequence: TGTGCCAGCAGCCGCCGGGAGGCCCCCTACGAGCAGTACTTC.

The CDR3 bases are TGTGCCAGCACCAAAAACGGGGATGTGGGTGAAAAACTGTTTTTT. As protein: CASTKNGDVGEKLFF. This chain connects TRBV27 to TRBJ1-4; D is unclear. The CDR3 consists of 15 residues. Germline V CDR1 and CDR2: MNHEY, SMNVEV (reference sequence). V was shortened by 7 bases and J by 7 bases, with 19 bases between the two germline ends.

This clone was detected once. V and J are TRBV6-2 or TRBV6-3 and TRBJ2-1, with TRBD2 matching over 10 bases. This CDR3 spans 17 amino acids. V dropped 2 bases and J dropped 5; count of bases not matched to a gene: 9. Germline V CDR1 and CDR2: MNHEY, SVGEGT. CDR3 sequence reads: CASSYQSGRARDNEQFF. As DNA, the CDR3 is TGTGCCAGCAGTTACCAAAGCGGGAGGGCCAGGGACAATGAGCAGTTCTTC.

The chain links TRBV24-1 to TRBJ2-2, with a tentative D call TRBD1 (5 bases). The CDR3 runs to 16 residues. CDR1 and CDR2 from the germline V gene are KGHDR and SFDVKD. Trimming pared 4 bases from V and 3 bases from J, leaving 14 bases between. The CDR3 region has the DNA TGTGCCACCAGTGACACCACCAAGGGGTACACCGGGGAGCTGTTTTTT. This gives the protein CATSDTTKGYTGELFF.

V and J are TRBV6-5 and TRBJ1-5; D is undetermined. CDR3 length: 15 amino acids. V dropped 5 bases and J dropped 1 base, with 12 bases sitting between them. Germline CDR1 reads MNHEY; CDR2 reads SVGAGI. CDR3: CASSQELQSNQPQHF. DNA of the CDR3: TGTGCCAGCAGTCAGGAACTCCAGAGCAATCAGCCCCAGCATTTT.

The V and J genes are TRBV7-3 and TRBJ2-1; 7 bases agree with TRBD2. The CDR3 extends over 15 amino acids. Germline V lookup: CDR1 SGHTA, CDR2 FQGTGA. Trimming took 2 bases from V and 7 from J; bases not matched to a gene: 8. Here the CDR3 DNA reads TGTGCCAGCAGCTTAGGGGCGGGAGTAGCGAATGAGCAGTTCTTC. Its protein product is CASSLGAGVANEQFF.

The V call is TRBV6-4, the J call TRBJ2-7; TRBD2 might be the D (6 bases). V lost 2 bases, J lost 4 bases, and 9 bases lay in between. The CDR3 consists of 13 residues. The germline V gene encodes CDR1 MRHNA and CDR2 SNTAGT. CDR3 DNA sequence: TGTGCCAGCAGTGACCCCGGGGGTTACGAGCAGTACTTC. Residues: CASSDPGGYEQYF.